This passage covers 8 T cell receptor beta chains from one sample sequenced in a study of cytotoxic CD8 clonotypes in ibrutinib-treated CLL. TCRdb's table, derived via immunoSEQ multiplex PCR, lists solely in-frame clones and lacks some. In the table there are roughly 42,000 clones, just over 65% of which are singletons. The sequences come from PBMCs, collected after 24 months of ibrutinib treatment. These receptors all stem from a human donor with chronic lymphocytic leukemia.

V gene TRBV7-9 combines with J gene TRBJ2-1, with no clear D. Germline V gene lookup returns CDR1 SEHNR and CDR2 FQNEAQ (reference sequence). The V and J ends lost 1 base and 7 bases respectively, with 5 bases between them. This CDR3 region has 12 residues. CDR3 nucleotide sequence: TGTGCCAGCAGCTTAGTACGGAATGAGCAGTTCTTC. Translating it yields CASSLVRNEQFF.

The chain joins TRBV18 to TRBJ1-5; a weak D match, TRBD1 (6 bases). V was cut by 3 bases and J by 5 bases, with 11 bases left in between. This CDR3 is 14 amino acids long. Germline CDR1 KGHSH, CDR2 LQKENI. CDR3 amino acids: CASSPLHRDQPQHF. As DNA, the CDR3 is TGTGCCAGCTCACCTCTTCACAGGGATCAGCCCCAGCATTTT.

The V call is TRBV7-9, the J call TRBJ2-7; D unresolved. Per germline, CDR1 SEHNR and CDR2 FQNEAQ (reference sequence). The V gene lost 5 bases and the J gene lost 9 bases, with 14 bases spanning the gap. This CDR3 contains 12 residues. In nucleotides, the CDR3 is TGTGCCAGCAGCCCCGGCCTGGCTTGGCAGTACTTC. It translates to CASSPGLAWQYF.

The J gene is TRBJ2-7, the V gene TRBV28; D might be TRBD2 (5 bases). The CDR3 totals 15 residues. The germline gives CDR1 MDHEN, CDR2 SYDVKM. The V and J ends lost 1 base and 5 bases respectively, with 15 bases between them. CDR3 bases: TGTGCCAGCAGTTTATCGCCGAGGGCAGCTCACGAGCAGTACTTC. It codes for CASSLSPRAAHEQYF. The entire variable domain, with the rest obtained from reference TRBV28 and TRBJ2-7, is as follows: DVKVTQSSRYLVKRTGEKVFLECVQDMDHENMFWYRQDPGLGLRLIYFSYDVKMKEKGDIPEGYSVSREKKERFSLILESASTNQTSMYLCASSLSPRAAHEQYFGPGTRLTVT.

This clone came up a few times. DNA for the CDR3: TGTGCCTGGACCGGGACAGGGGGTCAGCCCCAGCATTTT. It yields the protein CAWTGTGGQPQHF. The chain combines TRBV30 with TRBJ1-5; 11 bases align to TRBD1. The V gene's germline CDR1 is GTSNPN and CDR2 SVGIG (reference sequence). The CDR3 runs to 13 residues. The V gene end was trimmed by 4 bases and the J gene end by 6 bases; junction bases not matched to a gene: 2.

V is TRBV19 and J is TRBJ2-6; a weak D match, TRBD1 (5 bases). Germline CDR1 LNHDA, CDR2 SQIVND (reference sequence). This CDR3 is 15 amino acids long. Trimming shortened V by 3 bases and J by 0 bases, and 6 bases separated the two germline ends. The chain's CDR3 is CASSMGLSGANVLTF. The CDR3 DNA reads TGTGCCAGTAGTATGGGGCTCTCTGGGGCCAACGTCCTGACTTTC.

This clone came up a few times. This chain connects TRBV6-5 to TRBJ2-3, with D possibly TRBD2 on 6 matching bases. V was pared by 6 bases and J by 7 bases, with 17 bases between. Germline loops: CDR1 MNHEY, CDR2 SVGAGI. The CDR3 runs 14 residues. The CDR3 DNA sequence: TGTGCCAGCAGCGCTAGCGAGATTATGAATACGCAGTATTTT. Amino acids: CASSASEIMNTQYF.

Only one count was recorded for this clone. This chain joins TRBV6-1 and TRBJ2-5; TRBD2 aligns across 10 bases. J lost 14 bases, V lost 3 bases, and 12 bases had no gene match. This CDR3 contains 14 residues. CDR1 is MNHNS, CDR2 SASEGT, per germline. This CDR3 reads CASSDSGPRTSGYF. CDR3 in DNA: TGTGCCAGCAGTGACTCGGGACCTAGGACTAGCGGTTACTTC.